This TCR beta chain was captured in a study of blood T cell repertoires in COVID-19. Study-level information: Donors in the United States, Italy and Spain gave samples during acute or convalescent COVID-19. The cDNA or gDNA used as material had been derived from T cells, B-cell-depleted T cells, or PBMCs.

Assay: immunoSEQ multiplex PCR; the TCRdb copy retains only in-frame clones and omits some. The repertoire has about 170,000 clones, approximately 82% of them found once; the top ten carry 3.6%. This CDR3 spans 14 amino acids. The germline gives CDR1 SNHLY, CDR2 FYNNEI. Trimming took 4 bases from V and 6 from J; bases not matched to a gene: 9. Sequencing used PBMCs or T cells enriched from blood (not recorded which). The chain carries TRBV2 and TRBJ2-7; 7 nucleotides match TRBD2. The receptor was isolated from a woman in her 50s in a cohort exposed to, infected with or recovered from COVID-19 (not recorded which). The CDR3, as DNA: TGTGCCAGCAGTGGGGGACTACCCCCCCTCGAGCAGTACTTC. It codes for CASSGGLPPLEQYF.